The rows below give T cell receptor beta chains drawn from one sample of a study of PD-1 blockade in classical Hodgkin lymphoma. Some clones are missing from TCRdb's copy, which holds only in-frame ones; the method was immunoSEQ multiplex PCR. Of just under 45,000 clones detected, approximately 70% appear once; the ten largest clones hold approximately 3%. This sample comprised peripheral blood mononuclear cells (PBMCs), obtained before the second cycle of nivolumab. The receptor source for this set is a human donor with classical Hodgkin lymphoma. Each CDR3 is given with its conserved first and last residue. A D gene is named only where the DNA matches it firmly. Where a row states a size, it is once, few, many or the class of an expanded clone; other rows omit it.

CDR3: CASSYWTGGEQYF; DNA: TGTGCCAGCAGTTACTGGACAGGGGGCGAGCAGTACTTC; J: TRBJ2-7; D: TRBD1; V: TRBV6-5; size: .
CDR3: CASSHYDSSYNEQFF; DNA: TGTGCCAGCAGCCATTACGACAGCTCCTACAATGAGCAGTTCTTC; J: TRBJ2-1; D: .; V: TRBV14; size: .
CDR3: CASSPIGLAFF; DNA: TGTGCCAGCAGCCCTATAGGTTTGGCTTTCTTT; J: TRBJ1-1; D: .; V: TRBV7-9; size: few
CDR3: CASSSVGWNTEAFF; DNA: TGTGCCAGCAGCTCGGTCGGGTGGAACACTGAAGCTTTCTTT; J: TRBJ1-1; D: .; V: TRBV9; size: .
CDR3: CASSPGLGLGEDTQYF; DNA: TGTGCCAGCAGCCCCGGATTAGGACTAGGTGAAGATACGCAGTATTTT; J: TRBJ2-3; D: TRBD2; V: TRBV4-2; size: few
CDR3: CAIRGLTGPMSYTF; DNA: TGTGCCATCAGGGGGCTTACAGGGCCTATGAGCTACACCTTC; J: TRBJ1-2; D: .; V: TRBV10-3; size: .
CDR3: CSVLAGNTIYF; DNA: TGCAGCGTTCTGGCTGGAAACACCATATATTTT; J: TRBJ1-3; D: .; V: TRBV29-1; size: .
CDR3: CASSLDLREAITYNEQFF; DNA: TGTGCCAGCAGTTTAGACCTGCGGGAGGCTATAACCTACAATGAGCAGTTCTTC; J: TRBJ2-1; D: TRBD2; V: TRBV28; size: .
CDR3: CASSLVKGRADRTNYGYTF; DNA: TGTGCCAGCAGCTTAGTTAAGGGCAGGGCTGATCGAACTAACTATGGCTACACCTTC; J: TRBJ1-2; D: .; V: TRBV7-2; size: .
CDR3: CATGQPKRNYGYTF; DNA: TGCGCCACGGGACAGCCGAAAAGAAACTATGGCTACACCTTC; J: TRBJ1-2; D: TRBD1; V: TRBV10-1; size: medium-sized
CDR3: CAISLLQGANTEAFF; DNA: TGTGCCATCAGTCTATTACAGGGGGCGAACACTGAAGCTTTCTTT; J: TRBJ1-1; D: TRBD1; V: TRBV10-3; size: .
CDR3: CASSRSASSEQYF; DNA: TGTGCCAGTAGTAGGTCGGCCTCGTCCGAGCAGTACTTC; J: TRBJ2-7; D: .; V: TRBV19; size: few
CDR3: CASSDTGTGSFHTF; DNA: TGTGCCAGCAGCGATACCGGGACAGGTAGTTTCCACACCTTC; J: TRBJ1-2; D: TRBD1; V: TRBV7-6; size: .
CDR3: CTSSQRLIFVSYEQYF; DNA: TGCACCAGCAGTCAAAGATTGATTTTCGTATCCTACGAGCAGTACTTC; J: TRBJ2-7; D: .; V: TRBV1; size: once
CDR3: CASSYSISGGAYEQYF; DNA: TGTGCCAGCAGTTACTCGATCTCAGGAGGGGCCTACGAGCAGTACTTC; J: TRBJ2-7; D: .; V: TRBV6-6; size: .
CDR3: CASSLAGNTGELFF; DNA: TGTGCCAGCAGCCTAGCGGGGAACACCGGGGAGCTGTTTTTT; J: TRBJ2-2; D: TRBD2; V: TRBV7-1; size: .
CDR3: CASSGAITDTQYF; DNA: TGTGCCAGCAGCGGGGCCATCACAGATACGCAGTATTTT; J: TRBJ2-3; D: .; V: TRBV25-1; size: .
CDR3: CASSLSRTGSYGYTF; DNA: TGTGCCAGCAGTTTATCCCGAACAGGGAGCTATGGCTACACCTTC; J: TRBJ1-2; D: .; V: TRBV27; size: .
CDR3: CASSIFEGTEAFF; DNA: TGTGCCAGTAGTATTTTCGAGGGCACTGAAGCTTTCTTT; J: TRBJ1-1; D: .; V: TRBV19; size: .
CDR3: CASSLGLAGPVREQFF; DNA: TGTGCCAGCAGTTTGGGACTAGCGGGACCCGTCAGGGAGCAGTTCTTC; J: TRBJ2-1; D: TRBD2; V: TRBV28; size: .
CDR3: CATLNPGTDTQYF; DNA: TGTGCCACTCTGAACCCCGGGACAGATACGCAGTATTTT; J: TRBJ2-3; D: .; V: TRBV7-9; size: few
CDR3: CASSFIAGGEQFF; DNA: TGTGCCAGCAGTTTTATAGCGGGAGGGGAGCAGTTCTTC; J: TRBJ2-1; D: TRBD2; V: TRBV27; size: .
CDR3: CASSNPSQPTEGSSYNEQFF; DNA: TGTGCCAGCAGCAATCCTTCACAGCCTACGGAGGGGAGCTCCTACAATGAGCAGTTCTTC; J: TRBJ2-1; D: .; V: TRBV27; size: medium-sized
CDR3: CASSPEERETQYF; DNA: TGTGCCAGCAGTCCTGAGGAGCGTGAGACCCAGTACTTC; J: TRBJ2-5; D: .; V: TRBV28; size: .
CDR3: CASSQGTGDTQYF; DNA: TGCGCCAGCAGCCAGGGGACGGGAGATACGCAGTATTTT; J: TRBJ2-3; D: .; V: TRBV4-3; size: .
CDR3: CASSVGQGTYGYTF; DNA: TGTGCCAGCAGTGTAGGACAGGGGACCTATGGCTACACCTTC; J: TRBJ1-2; D: TRBD1; V: TRBV25-1; size: few
CDR3: CASQPGLAANNEQFF; DNA: TGCGCCAGCCAGCCGGGACTAGCGGCTAACAATGAGCAGTTCTTC; J: TRBJ2-1; D: TRBD2; V: TRBV4-1; size: .
CDR3: CASSSARTVGPEMTF; DNA: TGTGCCAGCAGTTCGGCGAGGACGGTCGGACCCGAGATGACCTTC; J: TRBJ1-2; D: .; V: TRBV28; size: medium-sized
CDR3: CASSRLIEAFF; DNA: TGTGCCAGCAGCCGCCTCATAGAAGCTTTCTTT; J: TRBJ1-1; D: .; V: TRBV28; size: .
CDR3: CASSPAGGPDQETQYF; DNA: TGCGCCAGCAGCCCCGCAGGGGGACCTGACCAAGAGACCCAGTACTTC; J: TRBJ2-5; D: TRBD1; V: TRBV4-1; size: .
CDR3: CASAPMGGGTPLHF; DNA: TGTGCCAGCGCCCCAATGGGCGGAGGGACACCCCTCCACTTT; J: TRBJ1-6; D: .; V: TRBV6-5; size: .
CDR3: CASSGGVGGYTF; DNA: TGTGCCAGCAGCGGGGGCGTAGGAGGCTACACCTTC; J: TRBJ1-2; D: .; V: TRBV25-1; size: .
CDR3: CASSFFQATEAFF; DNA: TGTGCCAGCAGTTTTTTCCAGGCCACTGAAGCTTTCTTT; J: TRBJ1-1; D: .; V: TRBV28; size: .
CDR3: CASRDTRIYEQYF; DNA: TGTGCCAGCAGGGACACTCGTATCTACGAGCAGTACTTC; J: TRBJ2-7; D: .; V: TRBV6-6; size: .
CDR3: CSASDQPQHF; DNA: TGCAGTGCTAGCGATCAGCCCCAGCATTTT; J: TRBJ1-5; D: .; V: TRBV20-1; size: once
CDR3: CASSRVVQETQYF; DNA: TGTGCCAGCAGCCGGGTGGTTCAAGAGACCCAGTACTTC; J: TRBJ2-5; D: .; V: TRBV27; size: few
CDR3: CASSSGVLRFGSGDEQYF; DNA: TGTGCCAGCAGCTCCGGAGTGTTGAGGTTCGGGAGTGGAGACGAGCAGTACTTC; J: TRBJ2-7; D: .; V: TRBV13; size: once
CDR3: CASSPDPAPGITNEKLFF; DNA: TGTGCCAGCAGCCCCGACCCCGCTCCAGGGATAACTAATGAAAAACTGTTTTTT; J: TRBJ1-4; D: .; V: TRBV7-6; size: .
CDR3: CASSLAGDLWEQYF; DNA: TGTGCCAGCAGTTTAGCGGGAGATCTGTGGGAGCAGTACTTC; J: TRBJ2-7; D: TRBD2; V: TRBV6-5; size: few
CDR3: CASSQATTGLRRGYTF; DNA: TGTGCCAGCAGCCAAGCCACCACAGGGCTGAGACGGGGCTACACCTTC; J: TRBJ1-2; D: .; V: TRBV27; size: .
CDR3: CSVEKRDVAYEQYF; DNA: TGCAGCGTTGAAAAACGGGACGTCGCCTACGAGCAGTACTTC; J: TRBJ2-7; D: .; V: TRBV29-1; size: .